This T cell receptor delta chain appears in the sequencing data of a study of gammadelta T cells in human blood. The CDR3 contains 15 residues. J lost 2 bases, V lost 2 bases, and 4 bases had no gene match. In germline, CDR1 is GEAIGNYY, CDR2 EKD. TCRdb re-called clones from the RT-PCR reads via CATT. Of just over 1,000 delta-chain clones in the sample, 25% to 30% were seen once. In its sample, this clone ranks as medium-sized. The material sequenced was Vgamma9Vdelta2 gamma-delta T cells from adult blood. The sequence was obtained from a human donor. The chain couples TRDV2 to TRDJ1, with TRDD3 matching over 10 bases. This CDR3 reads CACDKLGDTTDKLIF. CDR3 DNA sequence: TGTGCCTGTGACAAGTTGGGGGATACAACCGATAAACTCATCTTT.